This T cell receptor beta chain was recovered during a study of blood T cell repertoires in COVID-19. Study overall: Researchers got acute and convalescent COVID-19 samples from the United States, Italy and Spain. PBMCs, B-cell-depleted T cells, or T cells were the source of the cDNA or gDNA that made up the material.

Authors' analysis steps: Amplifying reference gene primers gave estimates of nucleated cell counts. Sequenced by immunoSEQ multiplex PCR; TCRdb stores in-frame clones only, minus some. That table is the source of V, J and clone size, and D and trimming were worked out from the DNA. The table shows nearly 55,000 clones, with 65% to 85% occurring only once. Germline CDR1 SGHNT, CDR2 YENEEA. Trimming removed 6 bases from V and 2 bases from J; junction bases left unmatched: 7. This CDR3 has 15 residues. This receptor was obtained from a human donor with active or convalescent COVID-19. The donor label of this sample is uncertain. The rearrangement joins TRBV11-3 to TRBJ2-4; 7 nucleotides agree with TRBD1. Sequenced input: peripheral blood. The CDR3 protein is CASRDKGQPKNIQYF. The CDR3 DNA reads as TGTGCCAGCAGGGATAAGGGACAGCCCAAAAACATTCAGTACTTC.